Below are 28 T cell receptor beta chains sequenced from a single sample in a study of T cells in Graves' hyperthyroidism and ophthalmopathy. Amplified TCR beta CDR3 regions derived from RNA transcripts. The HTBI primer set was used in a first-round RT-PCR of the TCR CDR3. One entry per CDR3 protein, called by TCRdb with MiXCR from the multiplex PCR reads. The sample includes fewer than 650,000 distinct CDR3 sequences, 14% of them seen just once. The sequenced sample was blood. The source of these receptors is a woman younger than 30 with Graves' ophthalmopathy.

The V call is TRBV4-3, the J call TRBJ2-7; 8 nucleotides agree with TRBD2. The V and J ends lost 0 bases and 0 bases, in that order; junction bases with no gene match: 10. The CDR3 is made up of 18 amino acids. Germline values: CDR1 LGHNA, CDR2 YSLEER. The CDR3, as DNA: TGCGCCAGCAGCCAAGATAGTTGGGTAGCGGGAAGCTCCTACGAGCAGTACTTC. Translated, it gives CASSQDSWVAGSSYEQYF.

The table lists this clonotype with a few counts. CDR3 coding DNA: TGCAGCGTTGAGGGGACAGGCTACGAGCAGTACTTC. As protein: CSVEGTGYEQYF. The chain recombines TRBV29-1 with TRBJ2-7, with 8 bases fitting TRBD1. In germline, CDR1 is SQVTM, CDR2 ANQGSEA. J was trimmed by 3 bases and V by 3 bases; bases with no gene match: 1. The CDR3 totals 12 residues.

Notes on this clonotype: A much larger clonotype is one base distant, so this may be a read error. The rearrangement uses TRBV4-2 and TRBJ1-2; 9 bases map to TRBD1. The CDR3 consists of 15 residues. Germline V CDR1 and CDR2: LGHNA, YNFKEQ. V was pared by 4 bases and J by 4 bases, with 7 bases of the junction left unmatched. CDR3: CASSPGTGNSYGYTF. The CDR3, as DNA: TGTGCCAGCAGCCCGGGGACAGGGAACAGCTATGGCTACACCTTC.

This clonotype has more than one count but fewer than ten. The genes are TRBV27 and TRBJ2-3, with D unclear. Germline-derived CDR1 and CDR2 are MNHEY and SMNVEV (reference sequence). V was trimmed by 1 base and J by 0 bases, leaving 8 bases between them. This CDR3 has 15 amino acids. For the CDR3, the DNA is TGTGCCAGCAGTTTATGGGCCTCTAGCACAGATACGCAGTATTTT. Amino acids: CASSLWASSTDTQYF.

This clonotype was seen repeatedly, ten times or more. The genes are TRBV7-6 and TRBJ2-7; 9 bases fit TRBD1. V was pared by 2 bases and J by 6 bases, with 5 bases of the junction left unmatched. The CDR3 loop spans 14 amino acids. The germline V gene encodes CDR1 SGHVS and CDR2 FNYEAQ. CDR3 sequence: CASSLRTGASEQYF. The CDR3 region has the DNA TGTGCCAGCAGCTTAAGGACAGGGGCCAGCGAGCAGTACTTC.

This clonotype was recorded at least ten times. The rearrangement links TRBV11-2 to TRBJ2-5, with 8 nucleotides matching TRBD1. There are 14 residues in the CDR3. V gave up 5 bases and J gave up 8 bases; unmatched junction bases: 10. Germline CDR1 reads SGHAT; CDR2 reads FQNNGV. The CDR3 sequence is CASSPRTGQGTQYF. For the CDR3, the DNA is TGTGCCAGCAGCCCGCGGACAGGGCAAGGTACCCAGTACTTC.

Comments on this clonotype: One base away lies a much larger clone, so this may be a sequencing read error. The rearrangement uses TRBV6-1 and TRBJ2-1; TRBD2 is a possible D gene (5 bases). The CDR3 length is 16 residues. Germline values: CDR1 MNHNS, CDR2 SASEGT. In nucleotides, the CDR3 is TGTGCCAGCAGTACCCTGGCGGGCCCCTCCTACAGTGAGCAGTTCTTC. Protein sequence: CASSTLAGPSYSEQFF.

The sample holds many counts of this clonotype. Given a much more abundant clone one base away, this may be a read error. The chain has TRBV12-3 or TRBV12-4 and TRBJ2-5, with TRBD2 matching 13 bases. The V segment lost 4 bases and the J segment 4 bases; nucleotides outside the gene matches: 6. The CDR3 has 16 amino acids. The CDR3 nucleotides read TGTGCCAGCAGTTGGACTAGCGGGAGAGGAGGAGAGACCCAGTACTTC. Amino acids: CASSWTSGRGGETQYF.

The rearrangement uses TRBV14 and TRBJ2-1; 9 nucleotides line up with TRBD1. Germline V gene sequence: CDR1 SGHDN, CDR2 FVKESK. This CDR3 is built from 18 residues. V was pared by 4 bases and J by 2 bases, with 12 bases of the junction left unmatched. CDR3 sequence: CASSPGTGTGRPYNEQFF. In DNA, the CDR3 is TGTGCCAGCAGCCCGGGGACCGGGACAGGGAGACCCTACAATGAGCAGTTCTTC.

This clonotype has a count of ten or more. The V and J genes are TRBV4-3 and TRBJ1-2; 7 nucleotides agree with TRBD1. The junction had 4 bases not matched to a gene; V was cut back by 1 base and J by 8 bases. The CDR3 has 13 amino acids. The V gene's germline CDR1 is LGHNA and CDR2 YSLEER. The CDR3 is CASSQGQGEGYTF. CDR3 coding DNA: TGCGCCAGCAGCCAAGGCCAGGGGGAAGGCTACACCTTC.

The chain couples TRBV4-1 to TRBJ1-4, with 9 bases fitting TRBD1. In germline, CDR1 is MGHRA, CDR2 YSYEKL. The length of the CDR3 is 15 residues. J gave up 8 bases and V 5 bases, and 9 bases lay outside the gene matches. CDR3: CASSSFRDREEKLFF. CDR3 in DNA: TGCGCCAGCAGCTCATTCCGGGACAGGGAAGAAAAACTGTTTTTT.

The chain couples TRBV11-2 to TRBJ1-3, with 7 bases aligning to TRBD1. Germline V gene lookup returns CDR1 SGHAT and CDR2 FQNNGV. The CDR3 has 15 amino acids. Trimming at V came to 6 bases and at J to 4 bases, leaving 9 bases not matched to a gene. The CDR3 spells CASRTQWDRGNTIYF. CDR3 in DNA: TGTGCCAGCAGAACTCAGTGGGACAGAGGAAACACCATATATTTT.

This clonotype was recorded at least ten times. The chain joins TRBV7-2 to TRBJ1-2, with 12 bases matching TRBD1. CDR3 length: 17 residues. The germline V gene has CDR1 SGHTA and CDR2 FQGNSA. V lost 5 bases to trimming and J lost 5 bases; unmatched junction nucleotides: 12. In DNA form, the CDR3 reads TGTGCCAGCAGCCCCGCGTCCGGGACAGGGGGCGCATATGGCTACACCTTC. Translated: CASSPASGTGGAYGYTF.

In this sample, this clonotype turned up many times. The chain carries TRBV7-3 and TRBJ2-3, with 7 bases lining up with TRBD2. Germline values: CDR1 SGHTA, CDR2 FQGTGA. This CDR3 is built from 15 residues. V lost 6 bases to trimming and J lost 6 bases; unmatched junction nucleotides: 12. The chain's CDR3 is CASRALAGTSDTQYF. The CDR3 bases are TGTGCCAGCAGGGCCTTAGCGGGCACAAGTGATACGCAGTATTTT.

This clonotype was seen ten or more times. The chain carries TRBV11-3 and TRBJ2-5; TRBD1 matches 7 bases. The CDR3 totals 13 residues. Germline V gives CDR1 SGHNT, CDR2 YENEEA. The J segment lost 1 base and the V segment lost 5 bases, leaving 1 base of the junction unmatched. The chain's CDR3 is CASSRDSQETQYF. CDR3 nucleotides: TGTGCCAGCAGCCGGGACAGCCAAGAGACCCAGTACTTC.

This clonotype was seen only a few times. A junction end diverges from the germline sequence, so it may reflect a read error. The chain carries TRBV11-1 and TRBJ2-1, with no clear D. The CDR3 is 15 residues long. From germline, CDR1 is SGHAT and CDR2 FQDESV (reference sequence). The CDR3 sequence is CAGSLQPTKYNEQFF. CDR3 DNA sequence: TGTGCCGGCAGCTTGCAACCCACGAAATACAATGAGCAGTTCTTC.

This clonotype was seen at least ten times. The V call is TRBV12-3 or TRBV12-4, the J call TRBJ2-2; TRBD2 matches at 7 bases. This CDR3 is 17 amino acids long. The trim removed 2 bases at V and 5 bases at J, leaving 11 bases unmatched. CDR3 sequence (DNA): TGTGCCAGCAGTTTAACTTTGGGGAGGGCCTGGACCGGGGAGCTGTTTTTT. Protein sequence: CASSLTLGRAWTGELFF.

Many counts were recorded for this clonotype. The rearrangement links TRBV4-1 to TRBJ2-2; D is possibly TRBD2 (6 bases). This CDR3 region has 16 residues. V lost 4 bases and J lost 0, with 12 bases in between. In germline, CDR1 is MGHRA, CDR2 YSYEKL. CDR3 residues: CASSPSSGANTGELFF. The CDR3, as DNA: TGCGCCAGCAGCCCGAGTAGCGGAGCGAACACCGGGGAGCTGTTTTTT.

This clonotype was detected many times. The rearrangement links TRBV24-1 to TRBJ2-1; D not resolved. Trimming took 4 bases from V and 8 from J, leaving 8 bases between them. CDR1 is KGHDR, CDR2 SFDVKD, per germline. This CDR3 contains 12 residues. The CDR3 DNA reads TGTGCCACCAGTGACCTTGTGGATGAGCAGTTCTTC. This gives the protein CATSDLVDEQFF.

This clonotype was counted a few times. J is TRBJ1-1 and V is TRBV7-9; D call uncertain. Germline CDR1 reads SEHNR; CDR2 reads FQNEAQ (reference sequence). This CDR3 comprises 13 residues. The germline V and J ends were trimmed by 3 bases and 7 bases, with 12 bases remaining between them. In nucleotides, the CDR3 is TGTGCCAGCAGCTTGACGGCCCCACGTGAAGCTTTCTTT. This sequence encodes CASSLTAPREAFF.

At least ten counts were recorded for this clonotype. This CDR3 reads CASSRSGRGTYEQYF. Here the CDR3 DNA reads TGTGCCAGCAGCCGGAGCGGGAGGGGGACCTACGAGCAGTACTTC. This chain connects TRBV27 to TRBJ2-7; 10 bases are shared with TRBD2. The CDR3 length is 15 residues. Germline V lookup: CDR1 MNHEY, CDR2 SMNVEV (reference sequence). Trimming removed 6 bases from V and 2 bases from J; junction bases left unmatched: 7.

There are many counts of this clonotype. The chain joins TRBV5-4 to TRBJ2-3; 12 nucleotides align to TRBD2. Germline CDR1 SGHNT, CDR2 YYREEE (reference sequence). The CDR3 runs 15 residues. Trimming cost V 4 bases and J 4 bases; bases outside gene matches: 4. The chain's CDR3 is CASSPGLAGSDTQYF. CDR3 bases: TGTGCCAGCAGCCCGGGACTAGCGGGCTCAGATACGCAGTATTTT.

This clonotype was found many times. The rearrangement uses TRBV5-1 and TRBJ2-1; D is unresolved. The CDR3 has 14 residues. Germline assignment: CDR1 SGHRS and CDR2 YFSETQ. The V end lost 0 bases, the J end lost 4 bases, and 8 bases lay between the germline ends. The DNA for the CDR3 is TGCGCCAGCAGCTTGGCGACGCTGTACAATGAGCAGTTCTTC. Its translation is CASSLATLYNEQFF. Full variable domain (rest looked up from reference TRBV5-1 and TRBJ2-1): KAGVTQTPRYLIKTRGQQVTLSCSPISGHRSVSWYQQTPGQGLQFLFEYFSETQRNKGNFPGRFSGRQFSNSRSEMNVSTLELGDSALYLCASSLATLYNEQFFGPGTRLTVL.

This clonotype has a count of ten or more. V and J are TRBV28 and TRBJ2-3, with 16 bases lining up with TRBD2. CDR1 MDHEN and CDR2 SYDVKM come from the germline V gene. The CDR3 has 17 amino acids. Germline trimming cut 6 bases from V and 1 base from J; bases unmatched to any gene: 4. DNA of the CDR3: TGTGCCAGCAGAAAAGGGACTAGCGGGAGGGGCACAGATACGCAGTATTTT. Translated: CASRKGTSGRGTDTQYF.

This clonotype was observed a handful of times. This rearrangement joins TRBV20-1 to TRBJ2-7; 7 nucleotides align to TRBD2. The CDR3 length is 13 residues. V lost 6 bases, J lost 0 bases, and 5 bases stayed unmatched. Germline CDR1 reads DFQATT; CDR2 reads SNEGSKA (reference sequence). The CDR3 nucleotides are TGCAGTGCCGTTAGCGGGTTCTCCTACGAGCAGTACTTC. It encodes CSAVSGFSYEQYF.

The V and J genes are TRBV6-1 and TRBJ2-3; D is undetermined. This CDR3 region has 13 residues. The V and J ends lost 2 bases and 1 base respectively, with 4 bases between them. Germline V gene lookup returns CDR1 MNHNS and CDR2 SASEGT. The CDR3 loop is CASSESGTDTQYF. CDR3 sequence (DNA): TGTGCCAGCAGTGAATCTGGCACAGATACGCAGTATTTT.

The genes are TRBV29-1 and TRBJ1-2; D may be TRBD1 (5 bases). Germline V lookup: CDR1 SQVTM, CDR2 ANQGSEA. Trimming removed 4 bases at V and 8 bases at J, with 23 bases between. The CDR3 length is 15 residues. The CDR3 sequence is CSVAAPLRVYGGYTF. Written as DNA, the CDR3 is TGCAGCGTTGCGGCCCCGCTCAGGGTCTATGGGGGCTACACCTTC.

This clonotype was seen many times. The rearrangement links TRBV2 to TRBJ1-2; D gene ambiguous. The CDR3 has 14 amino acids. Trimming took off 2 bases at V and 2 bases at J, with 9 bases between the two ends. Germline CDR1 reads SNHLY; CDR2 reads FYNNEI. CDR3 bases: TGTGCCAGCAGTGAATTCGGCAGGAACTATGGCTACACCTTC. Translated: CASSEFGRNYGYTF.